This T cell receptor beta chain was identified during a study of T cells in localized non-small cell lung cancer (dated by TCRdb to 2018 to 2020). Study-level background: Comparing tumors with uninvolved tumor-adjacent lungs, the study looked at the T cell repertoires of approximately 250 patients with early-stage NSCLC. The cohort comprised 200 to 300 treatment-naïve NSCLC patients with resected, localized lung tumors. The mean age of the NSCLC patients was roughly 70 years, with 130 or so men and nearly 110 women.

The immunoSEQ Assay was used to sequence TCR beta CDR3 regions from DNA. From the authors' description of their analysis: T cell density was computed as TCR beta template counts normalized to usable DNA estimated by amplifying housekeeping genes. The preseqR package was used to estimate richness by extrapolating to 400,000 templates for PBMC samples and to 120,000 templates for tissue samples. Clonality was defined by subtracting Pielou's evenness from one. Tissue-enriched TCRs were identified through differential abundance testing performed on productive amino-acid clonotypes, with a minimum total count of 5 and an alpha of 0.1. The Jaccard Index and the Morisita Overlap Index were used to quantify repertoire overlap between compartments. GLIPH grouped TCR beta CDR3s together with public tetramer-defined viral CDR3s, and a viral motif had to include at least three viral sequences and also show V-gene enrichment. TCRdb holds this immuneACCESS table with in-frame rearrangements only. Some clones are missing; in checked studies, unresolved V genes explain under half, and the rest has no known cause. That table supplies the V and J calls and clone size; D and trimming were determined from the DNA. Counted in this sample were fewer than 20,000 clones; roughly four fifths of them appeared once. The ten largest clones capture about 29% of the sample.

A remark on this clone: Its antigen is not yet known. No base quality information exists; no much larger clone differs at one position.

Findings and caveats that apply to the study as a whole: Because multi-region tumor sequencing was not performed, intratumor heterogeneity could not be ruled out. Uninvolved tumor-adjacent lung showed the highest T cell clonality, higher than tumor, which suggests more focused antigenic responses in the uninvolved tumor-adjacent lung. Longer overall survival was associated with higher blood T cell density, whereas shorter survival was associated with higher adjacent-lung clonality. A median of 57 of the top 100 tumor clones turned up in the paired uninvolved adjacent lung, and 25 to 35 of those clones also ranked among the top 100 of that same adjacent lung. Since the design was exploratory, TCR variables were selected using unadjusted p-values with no false-discovery rate correction.

At diagnosis, tumor, uninvolved tumor-adjacent lung and peripheral blood were collected and then preserved as a mix of FFPE and fresh-frozen material. For TCR repertoire profiling, blood samples were analyzed in the form of peripheral blood mononuclear cells. This sequence originates from a male donor older than 55 with stage I lung adenocarcinoma. Here the sequenced sample was peripheral blood, taken before any cancer treatment.

Read as DNA, the sequence is TGTGCCAGTAGTATTCAGGGTAGCGGGGCTAGCACAGATACGCAGTATTTT. This gives the protein CASSIQGSGASTDTQYF. The sequence joins TRBV19 to TRBJ2-3, and 8 junctional nucleotides match TRBD2. Reading the germline V gene (reference sequence) gives CDR1 LNHDA and CDR2 SQIVND. Trimming takes 3 bases off V and 0 bases off J; junction bases not matched to a gene: 8. The CDR3 contains 17 residues, cysteine and phenylalanine counted. The read is trimmed to its CDR3 DNA, 51 bases read in frame from base 1. Joined to the reference TRBV19 and TRBJ2-3 proteins, this CDR3 gives the full variable domain: DGGITQSPKYLFRKEGQNVTLSCEQNLNHDAMYWYRQDPGQGLRLIYYSQIVNDFQKGDIAEGYSVSREKKESFPLTVTSAQKNPTAFYLCASSIQGSGASTDTQYFGPGTRLTVL.